A selection of T cell receptor beta chains follows, all from one sample in a study of T-cell reconstitution after alpha-beta-depleted transplantation in children. One entry per CDR3 protein results from TCRdb running MiXCR on the PCR reads. The sample consists of about 420,000 distinct CDR3 sequences, 15% to 20% of them appearing once. This material consisted of PBMCs, mostly from graft donor cells, taken 360 days after TCRalphabeta/CD19-depleted stem cell transplant. These receptors were taken from a boy younger than two who had a stem cell transplant for Wiskott-Aldrich syndrome, so the T cells may come from the graft donor. The CDR3 runs from the conserved cysteine through the conserved F or W. A D gene is named only where the DNA matches it firmly. Some rows mark clone size as missing; the rest say once, few, many or name a class of expanded clone.

abundance: NA; len: 14; j_gene: TRBJ2-1; v_gene: TRBV5-1; d_gene: NA; CDR3aa: CASSLELLYNEQFF; CDR3nt: TGCGCCAGCAGCTTGGAGTTACTTTACAATGAGCAGTTCTTC
abundance: few; len: 14; j_gene: TRBJ2-5; v_gene: TRBV2; d_gene: NA; CDR3aa: CASSVLTGGETQYF; CDR3nt: TGTGCCAGCAGTGTACTGACAGGCGGGGAGACCCAGTACTTC
abundance: few; len: 16; j_gene: TRBJ1-1; v_gene: TRBV18; d_gene: NA; CDR3aa: CASSPGRGGMNTEAFF; CDR3nt: TGTGCCAGCTCACCAGGCCGGGGCGGGATGAACACTGAAGCTTTCTTT
abundance: few; len: 16; j_gene: TRBJ2-1; v_gene: TRBV7-2; d_gene: TRBD2; CDR3aa: CASSLSALAGVNEQFF; CDR3nt: TGTGCCAGCAGCTTATCGGCCCTAGCGGGAGTCAATGAGCAGTTCTTC
abundance: NA; len: 14; j_gene: TRBJ1-4; v_gene: TRBV18; d_gene: NA; CDR3aa: CASSDALYAEKLFF; CDR3nt: TGTGCCAGCTCAGACGCGCTGTACGCCGAAAAACTGTTTTTT
abundance: many; len: 14; j_gene: TRBJ1-1; v_gene: TRBV6-5; d_gene: TRBD1; CDR3aa: CASSYRTGNTEAFF; CDR3nt: TGTGCCAGCAGTTACCGGACAGGGAACACTGAAGCTTTCTTT
abundance: few; len: 17; j_gene: TRBJ2-2; v_gene: TRBV5-1; d_gene: TRBD2; CDR3aa: CASSLDVSGGAAGELFF; CDR3nt: TGCGCCAGCAGCTTGGACGTAAGCGGGGGGGCCGCCGGGGAGCTGTTTTTT
abundance: few; len: 16; j_gene: TRBJ2-3; v_gene: TRBV28; d_gene: TRBD1; CDR3aa: CASSHPGDSNTDTQYF; CDR3nt: TGTGCCAGCAGTCACCCTGGGGACAGCAACACAGATACGCAGTATTTT
abundance: few; len: 16; j_gene: TRBJ1-6; v_gene: TRBV12-3/TRBV12-4; d_gene: NA; CDR3aa: CASSFARWRGNSALHF; CDR3nt: TGTGCCAGCAGTTTTGCCCGGTGGAGGGGGAATTCGGCCCTCCACTTT
abundance: few; len: 14; j_gene: TRBJ2-3; v_gene: TRBV20-1; d_gene: NA; CDR3aa: CSAPRRGLADTQYF; CDR3nt: TGCAGTGCTCCTCGAAGGGGCTTGGCAGATACGCAGTATTTT
abundance: NA; len: 15; j_gene: TRBJ2-5; v_gene: TRBV15; d_gene: TRBD2; CDR3aa: CATTPGLGWVETQYF; CDR3nt: TGTGCCACCACTCCAGGACTAGGATGGGTGGAGACCCAGTACTTC
abundance: few; len: 14; j_gene: TRBJ2-7; v_gene: TRBV27; d_gene: NA; CDR3aa: CASSKWGSHYEQYF; CDR3nt: TGTGCCAGCAGTAAATGGGGGAGTCACTACGAGCAGTACTTC
abundance: few; len: 15; j_gene: TRBJ2-4; v_gene: TRBV15; d_gene: TRBD2; CDR3aa: CATSREAAGGTGLYF; CDR3nt: TGTGCCACCAGCAGAGAGGCGGCGGGAGGCACGGGGTTATACTTC
abundance: NA; len: 12; j_gene: TRBJ2-5; v_gene: TRBV6-1; d_gene: NA; CDR3aa: CASSEWVETQYF; CDR3nt: TGTGCCAGCAGTGAATGGGTTGAGACCCAGTACTTC
abundance: few; len: 14; j_gene: TRBJ2-1; v_gene: TRBV27; d_gene: TRBD2; CDR3aa: CASRTSGRPHEQFF; CDR3nt: TGTGCCAGCAGAACTAGCGGGAGACCTCATGAGCAGTTCTTC
abundance: NA; len: 15; j_gene: TRBJ2-7; v_gene: TRBV15; d_gene: NA; CDR3aa: CATSRDRDRFYEQYF; CDR3nt: TGTGCCACCAGCAGAGATAGGGACCGTTTTTACGAGCAGTACTTC
abundance: few; len: 14; j_gene: TRBJ2-1; v_gene: TRBV6-1; d_gene: TRBD2; CDR3aa: CASSETGTSGRQFF; CDR3nt: TGTGCCAGCAGTGAAACCGGGACTAGCGGGAGGCAGTTCTTC
abundance: many; len: 13; j_gene: TRBJ2-1; v_gene: TRBV7-9; d_gene: TRBD1; CDR3aa: CASSPGQYNEQFF; CDR3nt: TGTGCCAGCAGCCCGGGACAGTACAATGAGCAGTTCTTC
abundance: NA; len: 19; j_gene: TRBJ2-1; v_gene: TRBV4-1; d_gene: NA; CDR3aa: CASSQVVFPRDRKRNEQFF; CDR3nt: TGCGCCAGCAGCCAAGTCGTTTTCCCCCGGGATCGCAAACGGAATGAGCAGTTCTTC
abundance: NA; len: 17; j_gene: TRBJ2-1; v_gene: TRBV5-1; d_gene: NA; CDR3aa: CASSLVPLTSKLNEQFF; CDR3nt: TGCGCCAGCAGCTTGGTTCCCCTGACTAGTAAGCTCAATGAGCAGTTCTTC
abundance: few; len: 15; j_gene: TRBJ2-7; v_gene: TRBV5-1; d_gene: TRBD2; CDR3aa: CASSLGLAGDYEQYF; CDR3nt: TGCGCCAGCAGCTTGGGGCTAGCGGGGGACTACGAGCAGTACTTC
abundance: NA; len: 15; j_gene: TRBJ2-2; v_gene: TRBV5-5; d_gene: TRBD1; CDR3aa: CASSADRGRTGELFF; CDR3nt: TGTGCCAGCAGCGCGGACAGGGGGCGAACCGGGGAGCTGTTTTTT
abundance: NA; len: 14; j_gene: TRBJ2-5; v_gene: TRBV12-3/TRBV12-4; d_gene: TRBD2; CDR3aa: CASSPGRLQETQYF; CDR3nt: TGTGCCAGCAGTCCCGGGAGGTTACAAGAGACCCAGTACTTC
abundance: few; len: 15; j_gene: TRBJ2-5; v_gene: TRBV5-1; d_gene: NA; CDR3aa: CASSLGWRGQETQYF; CDR3nt: TGCGCCAGCAGCTTGGGGTGGCGCGGCCAAGAGACCCAGTACTTC
abundance: NA; len: 14; j_gene: TRBJ2-3; v_gene: TRBV10-1; d_gene: NA; CDR3aa: CASSEWDDTDTQYF; CDR3nt: TGCGCCAGCAGTGAGTGGGACGACACAGATACGCAGTATTTT
abundance: NA; len: 14; j_gene: TRBJ1-1; v_gene: TRBV6-5; d_gene: NA; CDR3aa: CASSYSGHAAGAFF; CDR3nt: TGTGCCAGCAGTTACTCGGGACACGCCGCTGGGGCTTTCTTT
abundance: few; len: 12; j_gene: TRBJ1-3; v_gene: TRBV12-3/TRBV12-4; d_gene: NA; CDR3aa: CASHTSKNTIYF; CDR3nt: TGTGCCAGCCACACCAGCAAAAACACCATATATTTT
abundance: few; len: 17; j_gene: TRBJ2-7; v_gene: TRBV21-1; d_gene: NA; CDR3aa: CASSKGPTSGTGYEQYF; CDR3nt: TGTGCCAGCAGCAAAGGGCCCACTAGCGGGACCGGCTACGAGCAGTACTTC
abundance: NA; len: 15; j_gene: TRBJ2-7; v_gene: TRBV18; d_gene: TRBD2; CDR3aa: CASSPIPRGEDEQYF; CDR3nt: TGTGCCAGCTCACCCATCCCGCGGGGGGAAGACGAGCAGTACTTC
abundance: NA; len: 13; j_gene: TRBJ2-7; v_gene: TRBV10-2; d_gene: NA; CDR3aa: CASVRPQGYEQYF; CDR3nt: TGCGCCAGCGTTCGTCCCCAGGGTTACGAGCAGTACTTC
abundance: few; len: 14; j_gene: TRBJ2-5; v_gene: TRBV15; d_gene: NA; CDR3aa: CATSSPNREETQYF; CDR3nt: TGTGCCACCAGCAGCCCCAACAGGGAAGAGACCCAGTACTTC